The 27 T cell receptor beta chains listed next were all sequenced from one sample in a study of regulatory T cells in long-lasting Graves disease. Time point meaning: newly diagnosed GD, antithyroid drugs for less than 3 months. PBMCs were the source of the RNA used for TCR sequencing. Library construction for TCR beta used iRepertoire HTBI primers and Arm-PCR of CDR3 regions. MiXCR was run by TCRdb on the multiplex PCR reads, yielding one entry per CDR3 protein. The data contain 250,000 or so distinct CDR3 sequences, around 19% of them seen just once; the ten biggest clones take up 12% to 15%. These data are also associated with another study on T cells in Graves' hyperthyroidism and ophthalmopathy.

The source material was peripheral blood mononuclear cells (PBMCs), sampled at new diagnosis, from a patient treated with antithyroid drugs. Source of these receptors: a woman in her 30s with Graves disease.

This clonotype was counted between two and nine times. The junction and the germline gene differ at one end; a read error may be behind it. The chain joins TRBV18 to TRBJ1-1, with 9 bases fitting TRBD1. Germline V gene data show CDR1 as KGHSH and CDR2 as LQKENI. This CDR3 comprises 19 residues. CDR3 nucleotide sequence: TGTGCCAGCTCACCAAGGCGAGAACAGGGGGCTATGGGGAACACTAAAGCTTTCTTT. The encoded protein is CASSPRREQGAMGNTKAFF.

In this sample, this clonotype turned up many times. The rearrangement uses TRBV5-1 and TRBJ2-7, with TRBD1 identical over 9 bases. V lost 0 bases, J lost 4 bases, and 5 bases stayed unmatched. In germline, CDR1 is SGHRS, CDR2 YFSETQ. CDR3 length equals 15 residues. The CDR3: CASSLGAGQGYEQYF. For the CDR3, the DNA is TGCGCCAGCAGCTTGGGGGCGGGACAGGGTTACGAGCAGTACTTC.

This clonotype was observed a few times. The chain couples TRBV27 to TRBJ2-5; the D gene is possibly TRBD2 (6 bases). The CDR3 is 13 residues long. Germline values: CDR1 MNHEY, CDR2 SMNVEV (reference sequence). V was cut by 4 bases and J by 5 bases, with 11 bases left in between. In DNA, the CDR3 is TGTGCCAGCAGTTCGACTAGGAGGGAGACCCAGTACTTC. This gives the protein CASSSTRRETQYF.

This clonotype has ten or more counts. This chain links TRBV5-1 with TRBJ1-1, with D possibly matching TRBD1 (6 bases). The CDR3 totals 16 residues. V lost 0 bases to trimming and J lost 4 bases, with 16 bases between them. Germline V CDR1 and CDR2: SGHRS, YFSETQ. The CDR3 DNA is TGCGCCAGCAGCTTGGCCGGGAGGGGGAGTATCACTGAAGCTTTCTTT. This codes for CASSLAGRGSITEAFF.

This clonotype was recorded a few times. The chain has TRBV6-1 and TRBJ2-3; TRBD2 agrees at 8 bases. The CDR3 extends over 18 amino acids. Germline V lookup: CDR1 MNHNS, CDR2 SASEGT. The trim removed 8 bases at V and 0 bases at J, leaving 16 bases unmatched. The CDR3 DNA reads TGTGCCAGCCGAAAGGACGGCGGGGGGAGTTCTAGCACAGATACGCAGTATTTT. Protein: CASRKDGGGSSSTDTQYF.

This clonotype has a count of ten or more. This rearrangement joins TRBV4-1 to TRBJ2-7, with 9 bases that match TRBD1. The germline CDR1 and CDR2 sequences are MGHRA and YSYEKL. With V trimmed by 3 bases and J by 3 bases, 12 bases remained unmatched. This CDR3 is 17 amino acids long. The CDR3 protein is CASSQIRTGDLGYEQYF. Written as DNA, the CDR3 is TGCGCCAGCAGCCAGATCCGGACAGGGGATCTTGGCTACGAGCAGTACTTC.

This clonotype was found many times. The rearrangement links TRBV29-1 to TRBJ1-1, with D perhaps matching TRBD1 (5 bases). The CDR3 runs 13 residues. The germline gives CDR1 SQVTM, CDR2 ANQGSEA. Trimming took off 5 bases at V and 1 base at J, with 11 bases between the two ends. This CDR3 reads CSVQQGGNTEAFF. The CDR3 DNA reads TGCAGCGTTCAGCAGGGCGGGAACACTGAAGCTTTCTTT.

Ten or more counts support this clonotype. V gene TRBV20-1 combines with J gene TRBJ2-3; tentative D call: TRBD2 (5 bases). Trimming left V 4 bases short and J 1 base short, with 15 bases between. CDR1 is DFQATT, CDR2 SNEGSKA, per germline (reference sequence). This CDR3 has 15 residues. CDR3 protein: CSATGWESGTDTQYF. The CDR3 nucleotides are TGCAGTGCTACGGGGTGGGAGTCTGGCACAGATACGCAGTATTTT.

This clonotype was counted many times. The rearrangement joins TRBV5-1 to TRBJ1-5; no clear D. Looked up from germline, CDR1 is SGHRS and CDR2 is YFSETQ. Trimming removed 0 bases from V and 2 bases from J, with 6 bases in between. The length of the CDR3 is 14 residues. The CDR3 region has the DNA TGCGCCAGCAGCTTGGGGGATCGCAATCAGCCCCAGCATTTT. Translation gives CASSLGDRNQPQHF.

Turning to this clonotype: A far larger clone is just one base off, so this is likely a read error. V usage is TRBV9 and J usage is TRBJ2-4, with TRBD1 matching 9 bases. The germline V gene has CDR1 SGDLS and CDR2 YYNGEE. The length of the CDR3 is 18 residues. Here the CDR3 DNA reads TGTGCCAGCAGCCCGGGACAGGGTGGCGGGATAGCCAAAACCATTCAGTACTTC. Encoded protein: CASSPGQGGGIAKTIQYF.

This clonotype was picked up a small number of times. This chain uses TRBV4-2 with TRBJ1-1, with 7 bases matching TRBD1. V gave up 3 bases and J gave up 2 bases; unmatched junction bases: 9. There are 16 residues in the CDR3. Germline assignment: CDR1 LGHNA and CDR2 YNFKEQ. The CDR3 sequence: CASSQPYRGLNTEAFF. CDR3 coding DNA: TGTGCCAGCAGCCAGCCGTACAGGGGACTTAACACTGAAGCTTTCTTT.

This clonotype was observed many times. This chain uses TRBV3-1 with TRBJ1-2, with D perhaps matching TRBD1 (6 bases). Trimming removed 5 bases at V and 0 bases at J, with 19 bases between. CDR1 and CDR2 from the germline V gene are LGHDT and YNNKEL (reference sequence). This CDR3 is built from 17 residues. The CDR3 sequence is CASSFRPTGRTNYGYTF. CDR3 coding DNA: TGTGCCAGCAGCTTCCGCCCAACAGGGCGAACTAACTATGGCTACACCTTC.

This clonotype was observed many times. The chain couples TRBV5-1 to TRBJ2-3; possibly TRBD2 for D (5 bases). Germline assignment: CDR1 SGHRS and CDR2 YFSETQ. There are 17 residues in the CDR3. Trimming shortened V by 3 bases and J by 3 bases, and 20 bases separated the two germline ends. The CDR3 is CASSSGDTPEGTDTQYF. CDR3 DNA sequence: TGCGCCAGCAGCTCGGGCGACACACCTGAGGGTACAGATACGCAGTATTTT.

This clonotype has a count of ten or more. The chain employs TRBV7-8 and TRBJ2-7; the D is unclear. In germline, CDR1 is SGHVS, CDR2 FQNEAQ. The CDR3 covers 12 residues. V was pared by 0 bases and J by 5 bases, with 5 bases between. Here the CDR3 DNA reads TGTGCCAGCAGCTTAGCGAGGCACGAGCAGTACTTC. Translation: CASSLARHEQYF.

At least ten counts were recorded for this clonotype. V gene TRBV20-1 combines with J gene TRBJ1-1, with 9 nucleotides matching TRBD1. Germline CDR1 and CDR2: DFQATT and SNEGSKA (reference sequence). J lost 2 bases, V lost 0 bases, and 7 bases had no gene match. The CDR3 loop spans 16 amino acids. The CDR3 is CSARDKYRGRNTEAFF. DNA of the CDR3: TGCAGTGCTAGAGACAAATACAGGGGGCGAAACACTGAAGCTTTCTTT.

This chain joins TRBV13 and TRBJ2-3; 13 bases are shared with TRBD2. In germline, CDR1 is PRHDT, CDR2 FYEKMQ (reference sequence). V trimming: 4 bases; J trimming: 2 bases; junction bases outside the gene matches: 6. The CDR3 has 17 amino acids. The CDR3 sequence is CASSSRTSGSFTDTQYF. The CDR3 coding sequence is TGTGCCAGCAGCTCTAGGACTAGCGGGAGTTTCACAGATACGCAGTATTTT. The full variable domain, its missing parts supplied by reference TRBV13 and TRBJ2-3, is AAGVIQSPRHLIKEKRETATLKCYPIPRHDTVYWYQQGPGQDPQFLISFYEKMQSDKGSIPDRFSAQQFSDYHSELNMSSLELGDSALYFCASSSRTSGSFTDTQYFGPGTRLTVL.

This clonotype was recorded at least ten times. The chain has TRBV14 and TRBJ1-2; D unclear. The CDR3 is made up of 16 amino acids. The germline gives CDR1 SGHDN, CDR2 FVKESK. Trimming pared 1 base from V and 0 bases from J, leaving 12 bases between. The CDR3 coding sequence is TGTGCCAGCAGCCAAGGGATCAGCTCGTCTAACTATGGCTACACCTTC. It specifies CASSQGISSSNYGYTF.

This clonotype was seen only a few times. Since a much larger clone is just one base distant, this may be a read error. The CDR3 does not end in the conserved phenylalanine or tryptophan, so this is likely a read error. The CDR3 nucleotides read TGTGCCAGCAGTGCCTTATTCGGGACAGGCAATTCACCCCTCCACCTT. Amino acids: CASSALFGTGNSPLHL. V usage is TRBV6-1 and J usage is TRBJ1-6; the match to TRBD1 covers 8 bases. V gave up 4 bases and J gave up 7 bases; unmatched junction bases: 9. Germline loops: CDR1 MNHNS, CDR2 SASEGT. This CDR3 contains 16 residues.

This clonotype was seen at least ten times. CDR3: CASSIYSQETQYF. CDR3 nucleotides: TGTGCCAGCAGTATATACTCCCAAGAGACCCAGTACTTC. This rearrangement joins TRBV27 to TRBJ2-5; D gene ambiguous. The CDR3 is 13 residues long. The germline V gene has CDR1 MNHEY and CDR2 SMNVEV (reference sequence). V was shortened by 5 bases and J by 1 base, with 8 bases between the two germline ends.

This clonotype was seen a few times. This CDR3 is CASSLTSAYEQYF. The CDR3, as DNA: TGTGCCAGTAGTTTAACCAGCGCCTACGAGCAGTACTTC. The chain couples TRBV19 to TRBJ2-7; D gene uncertain. CDR3 length: 13 amino acids. Between the trimmed V and J ends, which lost 5 bases and 2 bases, there was a span of 10 bases. Germline assignment: CDR1 LNHDA and CDR2 SQIVND (reference sequence).

This clonotype was observed at least ten times. This chain links TRBV2 with TRBJ1-2; a weak D match, TRBD1 (5 bases). Trimming took 8 bases from V and 0 from J, leaving 19 bases between them. The CDR3 contains 16 residues. Germline V gene data show CDR1 as SNHLY and CDR2 as FYNNEI. Here the CDR3 DNA reads TGTGCCAGCCCCGAACGGGCCAGGGCCTCTAACTATGGCTACACCTTC. It specifies CASPERARASNYGYTF.

This sequence joins TRBV6-2 or TRBV6-3 and TRBJ2-1, with 11 nucleotides matching TRBD2. This CDR3 is 15 amino acids long. The J segment lost 10 bases and the V segment lost 5 bases, leaving 10 bases of the junction unmatched. Germline V gene lookup returns CDR1 MNHEY and CDR2 SVGEGT. As DNA, the CDR3 is TGTGCCAGCAGTGACGGGTCTAGCGGGGGGACCGAGCAGTTCTTC. Translating gives CASSDGSSGGTEQFF.

The V call is TRBV5-1, the J call TRBJ2-5; D is uncertain. V dropped 0 bases and J dropped 3 bases, with 3 bases sitting between them. Germline V gives CDR1 SGHRS, CDR2 YFSETQ. The CDR3 runs to 12 residues. CDR3 amino acids: CASSLGEETQYF. The CDR3 nucleotides read TGCGCCAGCAGCTTGGGGGAAGAGACCCAGTACTTC.

The sample holds many counts of this clonotype. The V and J genes are TRBV5-8 and TRBJ1-2; tentative D call: TRBD1 (5 bases). V was shortened by 0 bases and J by 1 base, with 13 bases between the two germline ends. The CDR3 is 16 residues long. The germline CDR1 and CDR2 sequences are SGHTS and YDEGEE. The CDR3 here is CASSLALRTFNYGYTF. CDR3 DNA: TGTGCCAGCAGCTTGGCCCTCCGGACATTTAACTATGGCTACACCTTC.

This clonotype was seen at least ten times. V usage is TRBV27 and J usage is TRBJ2-2; D might be TRBD1 (6 bases). V was clipped by 7 bases and J by 0 bases, with 12 bases between them. Per the germline V gene, CDR1 is MNHEY and CDR2 is SMNVEV (reference sequence). This CDR3 has 15 residues. The chain's CDR3 is CASTIQGPNTGELFF. DNA of the CDR3: TGTGCCAGCACCATACAGGGCCCGAACACCGGGGAGCTGTTTTTT.

In this sample, this clonotype turned up many times. The chain couples TRBV6-5 to TRBJ2-5, with 9 bases that match TRBD2. CDR1 and CDR2 (germline): MNHEY, SVGAGI. Unmatched junction bases numbered 11, after V lost 2 bases and J lost 1 base. The CDR3 is made up of 18 amino acids. CDR3 bases: TGTGCCAGCAGTTACCACCTCGGTGGTAGCGGGGGCCAAGAGACCCAGTACTTC. Amino acid sequence: CASSYHLGGSGGQETQYF.

This clonotype was seen repeatedly, ten times or more. The V gene is TRBV3-1, the J gene TRBJ2-5; 10 nucleotides line up with TRBD2. This CDR3 has 19 residues. The germline CDR1 and CDR2 sequences are LGHDT and YNNKEL (reference sequence). Trimming at V came to 4 bases and at J to 6 bases, leaving 20 bases not matched to a gene. CDR3 sequence (DNA): TGTGCCAGCAGCCCACACCTTAGTAGCGGGGGGCAGGTCGCAAAGACCCAGTACTTC. Protein: CASSPHLSSGGQVAKTQYF.